This T cell receptor beta chain was sequenced during a study of CD8 T cells in Susac syndrome (dated by TCRdb to between 2017 and 2020). For the wider study: Whether CD8+ T cell activation and differentiation in Susac syndrome was antigen driven was tested using repertoire sequencing. Broad study findings and their caveats: The number of individuals in the TCR sequencing and HLA analysis was acknowledged as relatively small.

RNA was extracted using the RNeasy kit, and about 0.45 to 1 ug of the RNA was reverse transcribed with random hexamers. The immunoSEQ multiplex PCR assay, which covers 54 Vbeta and 13 Jbeta segments, was used to amplify TCR beta CDR3 regions. To correct PCR amplification bias, a synthetic template baseline was used for both primer optimization and computational correction. The source study handled its data this way. Reads were annotated to V, D and J genes according to IMGT and were analyzed with immunoSEQ Analyzer, with only productive sequences retained. Clonality was calculated as one minus the Shannon entropy normalized by log2 of the number of productive unique sequences. For each patient and control, public and private clones were evaluated among the 100 most prevalent clones. Clones were defined as Susac-specific when absent from the healthy and MS cohorts, from roughly 1,000 published viral clones and from other ImmuneACCESS disease sequences. Clones were called with MiXCR by TCRdb after fastp trimmed the public reads at Q25, and only in-frame beta chains were retained. Each entry merges the rows of one CDR3 protein and shows their most common DNA and genes. The V and J calls were determined by TCRdb, not by the authors. For this sample the table gives around 200,000 distinct CDR3 sequences, of which over 90% were detected only once. The ten largest clones represent around 0.08% of the sample.

High-throughput TCR beta sequencing profiled peripheral blood CD8+ and CD4+ T cells from healthy donors, Susac syndrome patients and multiple sclerosis patients. Multiple sclerosis controls were treatment-naive patients with stable or active relapsing-remitting disease fulfilling revised McDonald criteria. Bulk CD8+ and CD4+ T cells were purified by magnetic negative isolation, whereas CD8+ TEMRA cells were enriched by FACS. Blood was collected in EDTA tubes and processed within 24 hours, with PBMCs isolated through density gradient centrifugation. PBMCs intended for TCR sequencing were cryopreserved in liquid nitrogen and were subsequently thawed in a 37 degrees C water bath. Purity of sorted or isolated CD4+, CD8+ and CD8+ TEMRA cells was at least 90%. Regarding this clonotype: Its binding antigen is unknown. Base-call qualities are not available, and no considerably larger clone is one nucleotide away.

V and J are truncated by 5 bases and 3 bases respectively, leaving an intervening sequence of 10 bases. There are 14 amino acids in the CDR3, from cysteine to phenylalanine inclusive. Only the CDR3 part of the read is kept: 42 bases, read in frame from the first base. This receptor was identified in a human donor with multiple sclerosis. The sequenced sample was CD4+ T cells from PBMCs. This receptor chain uses TRBV12-3 or TRBV12-4 and TRBJ1-4, with TRBD1 as a weak D call on 6 bases. The DNA sequence is TGTGCCAGCAGTCTCAGGGGATCTAATGAAAAACTGTTTTTT. It encodes CASSLRGSNEKLFF.